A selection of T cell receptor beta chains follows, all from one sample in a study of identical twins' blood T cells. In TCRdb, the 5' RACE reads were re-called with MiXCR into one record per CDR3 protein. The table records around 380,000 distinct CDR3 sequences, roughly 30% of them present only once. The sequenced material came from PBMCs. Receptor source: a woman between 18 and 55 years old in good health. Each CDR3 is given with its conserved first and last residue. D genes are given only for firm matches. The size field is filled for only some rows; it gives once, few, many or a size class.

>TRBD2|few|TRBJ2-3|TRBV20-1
CSARPPGLAPDTQYF
TGCAGTGCTAGACCCCCGGGACTAGCACCAGATACGCAGTATTTT
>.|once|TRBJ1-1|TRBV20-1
CSAGDTRVNTEAFF
TGCAGTGCTGGGGACACCCGCGTTAACACTGAAGCTTTCTTT
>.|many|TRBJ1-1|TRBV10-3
CAISDRGSDTEAFF
TGTGCCATCAGTGACCGGGGAAGCGACACTGAAGCTTTCTTT
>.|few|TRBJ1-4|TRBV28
CASSSDFGEKLFF
TGTGCCAGCAGTTCGGACTTCGGGGAAAAACTGTTTTTT
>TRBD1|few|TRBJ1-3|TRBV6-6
CASSYPGQGDGGNTIYF
TGTGCCAGCAGTTACCCGGGACAGGGGGATGGAGGAAACACCATATATTTT
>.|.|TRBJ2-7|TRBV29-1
CSVEAPGPRSEQYF
TGCAGCGTTGAAGCACCGGGACCACGGTCGGAACAGTACTTC
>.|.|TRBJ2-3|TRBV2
CASGGYGDTQYF
TGTGCCAGCGGGGGGTATGGAGATACGCAGTATTTT
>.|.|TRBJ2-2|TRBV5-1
CASSFDNTGELFF
TGCGCCAGCAGTTTCGATAACACCGGGGAGCTGTTTTTT
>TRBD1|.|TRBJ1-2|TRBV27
CASSFPRDRGLYYGYTF
TGTGCCAGCAGTTTCCCCCGAGACAGGGGCTTGTACTATGGCTACACCTTC
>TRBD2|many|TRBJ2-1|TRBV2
CASPSGRLGVAEQFF
TGTGCCAGCCCTAGCGGGAGATTAGGGGTGGCTGAGCAGTTCTTC
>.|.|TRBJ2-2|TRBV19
CATTGTRDTGELFF
TGTGCCACTACGGGGACAAGAGACACCGGGGAGCTGTTTTTT
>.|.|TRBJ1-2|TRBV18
CASSPGGFYGYTF
TGTGCCAGCTCACCTGGGGGTTTCTATGGCTACACCTTC
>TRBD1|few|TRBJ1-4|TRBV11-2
CASSLGQGRSNEKLFF
TGTGCCAGCAGCCTCGGACAGGGGAGGTCTAATGAAAAACTGTTTTTT
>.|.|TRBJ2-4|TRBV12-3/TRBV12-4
CASSRRRVKNIQYF
TGTGCCAGCAGTCGTCGGAGGGTCAAAAACATTCAGTACTTC
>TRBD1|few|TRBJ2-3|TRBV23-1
CAKGATQADTQYF
TGCGCCAAGGGGGCGACTCAGGCAGATACGCAGTATTTT
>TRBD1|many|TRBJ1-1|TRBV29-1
CSALGAYRGSDTEAFF
TGCAGCGCCCTTGGGGCCTACAGGGGTTCAGACACTGAAGCTTTCTTT
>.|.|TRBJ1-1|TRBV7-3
CASSLTGFRSTEAFF
TGTGCCAGCAGCTTAACAGGATTTAGGAGCACTGAAGCTTTCTTT
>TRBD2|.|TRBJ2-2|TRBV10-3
CAIEGTSRELFF
TGTGCCATAGAGGGGACTAGCCGGGAGCTGTTTTTT